This T cell receptor beta chain was sequenced during a study of spatial heterogeneity in lung cancer. General observations from the study: Blood contained ubiquitous expanded tumor TCRs more at resection than at follow-up.

This clonotype occurred many times. No antigen is known for it. Sample time point: sample taken at primary tumor resection. Without sorting, whole RNA was sequenced from tumor, nontumor lung or frozen PBMC. MiXCR was run by TCRdb on the 5' RACE reads, yielding one entry per CDR3 protein. The sample contains about 48,000 distinct CDR3 sequences, roughly 5.2% of which appear only once. From germline, CDR1 is GTSNPN and CDR2 SVGIG (reference sequence). Trimming removed 3 bases from V and 0 bases from J, with 3 bases in between. The CDR3 consists of 13 residues. This material consisted of PBMCs, taken at surgery. The clonotype originates from a male donor with early-stage non-small cell lung cancer. The V gene is TRBV30, the J gene TRBJ2-6; no definite D call. The chain's CDR3 is CAWSRSGANVLTF. The CDR3 bases are TGTGCCTGGAGCCGCTCTGGGGCCAACGTCCTGACTTTC.